This TCR beta chain was captured by sequencing in a study of cytomegalovirus exposure and HLA in healthy donors. Whole-study results and caveats: Earlier results showed most TCR beta V segments being productive about 87% or about 30% of the time.

The CDR3 is 14 amino acids. V dropped 0 bases and J dropped 1 base, with 6 bases sitting between them. Germline assignment: CDR1 MNHEY and CDR2 SMNVEV (reference sequence). The PCR had 60 Vbeta and 13 Jbeta primers. TCRdb keeps only in-frame clones here, not all; method: immunoSEQ multiplex PCR. Found here are about 160,000 clones; the top ten clones hold roughly 2%. As for this clone: Its antigen is still unknown.

The receptor was derived from a man between 25 and 39 years old in good health and CMV-seronegative. What was sequenced was PBMCs. This sequence joins TRBV27 and TRBJ1-1; D unclear. This chain's CDR3 is CASSLSNTNTEAFF. The CDR3 DNA reads as TGTGCCAGCAGTTTATCGAACACGAACACTGAAGCTTTCTTT.